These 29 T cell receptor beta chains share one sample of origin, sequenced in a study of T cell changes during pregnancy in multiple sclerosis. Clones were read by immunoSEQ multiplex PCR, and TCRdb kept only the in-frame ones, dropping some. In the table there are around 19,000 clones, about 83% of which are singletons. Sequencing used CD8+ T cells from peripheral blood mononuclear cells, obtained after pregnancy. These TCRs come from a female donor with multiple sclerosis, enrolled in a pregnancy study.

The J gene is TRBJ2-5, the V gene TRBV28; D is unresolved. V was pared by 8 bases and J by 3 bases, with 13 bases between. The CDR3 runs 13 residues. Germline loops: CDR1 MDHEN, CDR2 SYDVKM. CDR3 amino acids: CASPITFEETQYF. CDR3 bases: TGTGCCAGCCCCATAACTTTTGAAGAGACCCAGTACTTC.

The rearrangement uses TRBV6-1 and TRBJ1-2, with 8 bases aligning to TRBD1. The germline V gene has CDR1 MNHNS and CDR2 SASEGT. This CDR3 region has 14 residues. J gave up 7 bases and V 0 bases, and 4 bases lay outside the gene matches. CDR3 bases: TGTGCCAGCAGTGAAGCGAACAGGGGGGTTGGCTACACCTTC. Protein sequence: CASSEANRGVGYTF.

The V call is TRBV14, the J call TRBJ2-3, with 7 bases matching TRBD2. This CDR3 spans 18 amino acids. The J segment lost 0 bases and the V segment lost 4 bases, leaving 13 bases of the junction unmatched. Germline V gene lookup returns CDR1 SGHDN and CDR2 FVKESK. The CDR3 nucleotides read TGTGCCAGCAGCCCTACCCCTGGCCTAGCGGCAAGCACAGATACGCAGTATTTT. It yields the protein CASSPTPGLAASTDTQYF.

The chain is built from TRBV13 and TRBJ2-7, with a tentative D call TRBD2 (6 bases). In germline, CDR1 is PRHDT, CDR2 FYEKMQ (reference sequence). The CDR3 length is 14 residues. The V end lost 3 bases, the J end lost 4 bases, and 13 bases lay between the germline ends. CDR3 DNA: TGTGCCAGCAGCTTCAGGGAGGAAAGTTACGAGCAGTACTTC. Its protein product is CASSFREESYEQYF.

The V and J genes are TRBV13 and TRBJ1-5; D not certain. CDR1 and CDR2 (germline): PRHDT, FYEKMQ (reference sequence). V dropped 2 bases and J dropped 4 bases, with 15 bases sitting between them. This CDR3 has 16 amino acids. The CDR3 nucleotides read TGTGCCAGCAGCTTAACCGACGGACTCCGGAATCAGCCCCAGCATTTT. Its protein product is CASSLTDGLRNQPQHF.

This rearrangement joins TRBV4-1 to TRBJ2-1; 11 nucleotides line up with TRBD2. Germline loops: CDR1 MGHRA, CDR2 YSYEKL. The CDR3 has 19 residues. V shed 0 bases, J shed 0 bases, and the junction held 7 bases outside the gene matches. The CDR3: CASSQDPGLAASSYNEQFF. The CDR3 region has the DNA TGCGCCAGCAGCCAAGATCCGGGACTAGCGGCGAGCTCCTACAATGAGCAGTTCTTC.

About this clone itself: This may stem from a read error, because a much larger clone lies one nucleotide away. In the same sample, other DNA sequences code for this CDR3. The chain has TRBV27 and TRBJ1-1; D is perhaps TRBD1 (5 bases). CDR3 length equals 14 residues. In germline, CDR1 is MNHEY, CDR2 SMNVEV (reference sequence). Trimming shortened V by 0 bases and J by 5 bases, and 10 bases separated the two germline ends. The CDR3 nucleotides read TGTGCCAGCAGTTTATCGCGGGGGGGAACTGAAGCTTTCTTT. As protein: CASSLSRGGTEAFF.

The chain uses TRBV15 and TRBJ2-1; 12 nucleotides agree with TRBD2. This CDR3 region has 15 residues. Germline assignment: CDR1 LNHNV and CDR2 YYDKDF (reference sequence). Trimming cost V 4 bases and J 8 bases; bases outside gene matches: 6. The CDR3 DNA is TGTGCCACCAGCACTAGCGGGGGGGCCGTGGATGAGCAGTTCTTC. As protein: CATSTSGGAVDEQFF.

The CDR3 here is CASSDLQGASFGYTF. CDR3 DNA: TGTGCCAGCAGCGATCTACAGGGGGCGAGTTTTGGCTACACCTTC. The chain is built from TRBV6-6 and TRBJ1-2, with 9 bases that match TRBD1. Germline lookup yields CDR1 MNHNY and CDR2 SVGAGI (reference sequence). V gave up 6 bases and J gave up 7 bases; unmatched junction bases: 12. CDR3 length equals 15 residues.

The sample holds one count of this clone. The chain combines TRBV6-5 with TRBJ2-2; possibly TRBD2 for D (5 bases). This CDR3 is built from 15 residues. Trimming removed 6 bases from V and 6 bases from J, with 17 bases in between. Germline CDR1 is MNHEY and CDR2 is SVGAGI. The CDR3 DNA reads TGTGCCAGCAGCCCAGCCTCCGAGGAGGCCGGGGAGCTGTTTTTT. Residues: CASSPASEEAGELFF.

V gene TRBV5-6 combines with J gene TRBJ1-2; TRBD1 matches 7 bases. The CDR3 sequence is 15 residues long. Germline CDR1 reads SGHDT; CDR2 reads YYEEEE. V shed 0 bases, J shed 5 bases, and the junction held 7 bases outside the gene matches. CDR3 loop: CASSLEGAERYGYTF. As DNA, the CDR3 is TGTGCCAGCAGCTTGGAGGGGGCCGAGAGGTATGGCTACACCTTC.

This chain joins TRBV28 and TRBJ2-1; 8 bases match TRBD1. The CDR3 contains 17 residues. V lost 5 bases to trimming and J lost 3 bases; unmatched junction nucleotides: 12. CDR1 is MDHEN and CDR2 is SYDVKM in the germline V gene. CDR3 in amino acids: CASSPTDRGRNYNEQFF. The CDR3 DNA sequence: TGTGCCAGCAGTCCAACAGACAGGGGTCGAAACTACAATGAGCAGTTCTTC.

CDR3 in DNA: TGTGCCAGCAGCTCCTCGGGAGCGGGGGGGTCAGATGAGCAGTTCTTC. It specifies CASSSSGAGGSDEQFF. V gene TRBV13 combines with J gene TRBJ2-1, with 10 bases matching TRBD2. With V trimmed by 4 bases and J by 8 bases, 11 bases remained unmatched. CDR3 length: 16 amino acids. Germline CDR1 reads PRHDT; CDR2 reads FYEKMQ (reference sequence).

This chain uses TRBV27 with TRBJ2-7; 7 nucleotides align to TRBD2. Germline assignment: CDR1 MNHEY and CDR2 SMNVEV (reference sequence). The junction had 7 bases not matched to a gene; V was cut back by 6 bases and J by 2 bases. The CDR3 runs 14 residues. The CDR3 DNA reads TGTGCCAGCAGAACTAGCGTCAGACCCTACGAGCAGTACTTC. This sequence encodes CASRTSVRPYEQYF.

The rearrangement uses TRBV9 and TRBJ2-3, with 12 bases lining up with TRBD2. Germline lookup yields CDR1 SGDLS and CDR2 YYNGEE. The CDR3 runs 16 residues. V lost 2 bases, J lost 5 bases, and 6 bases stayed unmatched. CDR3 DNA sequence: TGTGCCAGCAGCGTCGGGACTAGCGGGTTCCAAGATACGCAGTATTTT. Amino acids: CASSVGTSGFQDTQYF.

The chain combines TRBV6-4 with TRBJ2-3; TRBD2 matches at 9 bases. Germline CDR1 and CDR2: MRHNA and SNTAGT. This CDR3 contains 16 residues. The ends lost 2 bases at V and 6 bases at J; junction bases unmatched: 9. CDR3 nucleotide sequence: TGTGCCAGCAGTGACGGCGCGGGAGGGCTTGACGATACGCAGTATTTT. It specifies CASSDGAGGLDDTQYF.

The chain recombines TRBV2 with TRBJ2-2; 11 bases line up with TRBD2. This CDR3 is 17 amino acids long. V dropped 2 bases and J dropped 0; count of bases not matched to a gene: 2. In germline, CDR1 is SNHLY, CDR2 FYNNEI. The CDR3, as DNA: TGTGCCAGCAGTGAACTGACTAGCGGGGCGAACACCGGGGAGCTGTTTTTT. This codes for CASSELTSGANTGELFF. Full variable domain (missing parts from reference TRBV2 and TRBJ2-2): EPEVTQTPSHQVTQMGQEVILRCVPISNHLYFYWYRQILGQKVEFLVSFYNNEISEKSEIFDDQFSVERPDGSNFTLKIRSTKLEDSAMYFCASSELTSGANTGELFFGEGSRLTVL.

In DNA form, the CDR3 reads TGTGCCTGGAGTGCACTGGGCCACGTTTATACTGGCTACACCTTC. Amino acid sequence: CAWSALGHVYTGYTF. The chain combines TRBV30 with TRBJ1-2; D gene unclear. Germline CDR1 and CDR2: GTSNPN and SVGIG (reference sequence). This CDR3 region has 15 residues. The germline V and J ends were trimmed by 1 base and 7 bases, with 19 bases remaining between them.

The CDR3 region is CASSLYGSSGGATDTQYF. The CDR3 coding sequence is TGTGCCAGCAGCTTGTATGGGTCAAGCGGGGGGGCAACGGATACGCAGTATTTT. This chain connects TRBV5-4 to TRBJ2-3, with 10 nucleotides matching TRBD2. The V gene's germline CDR1 is SGHNT and CDR2 YYREEE (reference sequence). V trimming: 1 base; J trimming: 6 bases; junction bases outside the gene matches: 14. This CDR3 is 18 amino acids long.

CDR3: CASSETGEAYNEQFF. In DNA, the CDR3 is TGTGCCAGCAGTGAAACAGGGGAGGCCTACAATGAGCAGTTCTTC. This sequence joins TRBV6-1 and TRBJ2-1; a weak D match, TRBD1 (7 bases). Trimming removed 2 bases at V and 2 bases at J, with 10 bases between. Germline values: CDR1 MNHNS, CDR2 SASEGT. The CDR3 is 15 amino acids.

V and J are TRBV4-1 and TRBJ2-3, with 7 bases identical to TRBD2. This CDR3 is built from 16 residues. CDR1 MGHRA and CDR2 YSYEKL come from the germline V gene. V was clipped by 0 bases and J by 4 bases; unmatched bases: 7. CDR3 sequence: CASSQEMTSPPDTQYF. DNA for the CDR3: TGCGCCAGCAGCCAAGAAATGACTAGCCCCCCAGATACGCAGTATTTT.

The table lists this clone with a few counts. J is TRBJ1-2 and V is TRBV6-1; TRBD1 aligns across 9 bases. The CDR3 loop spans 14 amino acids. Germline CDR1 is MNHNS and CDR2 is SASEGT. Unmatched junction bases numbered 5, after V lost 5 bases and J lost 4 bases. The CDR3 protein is CASSTGQGGYGYTF. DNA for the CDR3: TGTGCCAGCAGTACGGGACAGGGAGGCTATGGCTACACCTTC.

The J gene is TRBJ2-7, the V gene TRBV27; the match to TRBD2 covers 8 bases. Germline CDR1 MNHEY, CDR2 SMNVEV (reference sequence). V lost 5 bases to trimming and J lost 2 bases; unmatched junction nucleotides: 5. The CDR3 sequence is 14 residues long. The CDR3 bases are TGTGCCAGCAGTCCCGCGGGAGGAGCCTACGAGCAGTACTTC. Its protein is CASSPAGGAYEQYF.

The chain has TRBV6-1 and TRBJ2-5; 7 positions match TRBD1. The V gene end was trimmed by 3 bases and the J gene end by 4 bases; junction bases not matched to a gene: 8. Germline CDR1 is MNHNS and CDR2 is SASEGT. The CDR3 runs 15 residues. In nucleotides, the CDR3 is TGTGCCAGCAGTGATGATGCAGGGGGACGAGAGACCCAGTACTTC. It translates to CASSDDAGGRETQYF.

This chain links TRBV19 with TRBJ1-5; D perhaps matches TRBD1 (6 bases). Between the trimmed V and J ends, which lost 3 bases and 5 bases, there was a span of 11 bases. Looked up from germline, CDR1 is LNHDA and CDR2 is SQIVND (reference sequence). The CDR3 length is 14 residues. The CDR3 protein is CASSMEGGYQPQHF. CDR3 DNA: TGTGCCAGTAGTATGGAAGGGGGTTATCAGCCCCAGCATTTT.

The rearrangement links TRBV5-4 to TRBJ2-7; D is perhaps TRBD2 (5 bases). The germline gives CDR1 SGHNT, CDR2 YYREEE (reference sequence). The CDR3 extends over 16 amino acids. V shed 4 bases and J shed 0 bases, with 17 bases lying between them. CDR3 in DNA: TGTGCCAGCAGCCGAGGGCAGCGCGAAAGCTCCTACGAGCAGTACTTC. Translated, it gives CASSRGQRESSYEQYF.

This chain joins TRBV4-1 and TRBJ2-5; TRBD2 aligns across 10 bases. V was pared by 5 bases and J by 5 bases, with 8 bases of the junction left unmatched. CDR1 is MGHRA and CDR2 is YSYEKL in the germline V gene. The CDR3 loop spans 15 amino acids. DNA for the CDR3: TGCGCCAGCAGCGGTCTAGCGGGAGAGATGGAGACCCAGTACTTC. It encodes CASSGLAGEMETQYF.

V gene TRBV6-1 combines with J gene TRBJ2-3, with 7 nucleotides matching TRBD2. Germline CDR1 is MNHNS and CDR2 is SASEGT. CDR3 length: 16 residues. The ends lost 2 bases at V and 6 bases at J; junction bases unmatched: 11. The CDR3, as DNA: TGTGCCAGCAGTGAATTCGGGGGGACGGGATCGGATACGCAGTATTTT. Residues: CASSEFGGTGSDTQYF.

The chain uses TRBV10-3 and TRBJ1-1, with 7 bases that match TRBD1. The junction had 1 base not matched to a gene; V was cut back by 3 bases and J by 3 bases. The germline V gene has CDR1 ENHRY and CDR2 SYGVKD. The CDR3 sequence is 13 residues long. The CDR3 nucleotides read TGTGCCATCAGTGAAGACAGGGACACTGAAGCTTTCTTT. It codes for CAISEDRDTEAFF.